This entry lists 4 T cell receptor beta chains sequenced from one sample in a study of blood T cell repertoires in COVID-19. Produced via immunoSEQ multiplex PCR; TCRdb's table is partial and in-frame only. This sample yields tens of thousands of clones, of which 80% to 90% are seen a single time; 20% to 30% belongs to the top ten. The sample taken for sequencing was peripheral blood. These TCRs come from a man in his forties or fifties with active or convalescent COVID-19.

The rearrangement uses TRBV18 and TRBJ2-5, with a weak D call TRBD2 (6 bases). The CDR3 length is 18 residues. Germline assignment: CDR1 KGHSH and CDR2 LQKENI. V was pared by 0 bases and J by 1 base, with 18 bases between. The CDR3 loop reads CASSPPRRGGAFQETQYF. The CDR3, as DNA: TGTGCCAGCTCACCACCCAGAAGAGGCGGGGCCTTCCAAGAGACCCAGTACTTC. The full variable domain, completed using reference TRBV18 and TRBJ2-5, is NAGVMQNPRHLVRRRGQEARLRCSPMKGHSHVYWYRQLPEEGLKFMVYLQKENIIDESGMPKERFSAEFPKEGPSILRIQQVVRGDSAAYFCASSPPRRGGAFQETQYFGPGTRLLVL.

The chain uses TRBV3-1 (or the pseudogene TRBV3-2) and TRBJ1-6, with TRBD1 as a possible D gene (5 bases). Germline loops: CDR1 LGHDT, CDR2 YNNKEL (reference sequence). CDR3 length: 13 residues. Trimming stripped 4 bases from V and 7 bases from J, with 8 bases between. CDR3 residues: CASSPDSNSPLHF. The DNA for the CDR3 is TGTGCCAGCAGCCCCGACAGCAATTCACCCCTCCACTTT.

This clone was detected only once. The chain joins TRBV29-1 to TRBJ1-2, with 7 bases that match TRBD1. Trimming cost V 6 bases and J 4 bases; bases outside gene matches: 5. Germline V gives CDR1 SQVTM, CDR2 ANQGSEA. This CDR3 contains 12 residues. The CDR3 nucleotides are TGCAGCGTGGGGGACAGACTCTATGGCTACACCTTC. This sequence encodes CSVGDRLYGYTF.

This clone was seen a single time. The V gene is TRBV19, the J gene TRBJ1-2; unclear D gene. Germline-derived CDR1 and CDR2 are LNHDA and SQIVND (reference sequence). The CDR3 totals 14 residues. V shed 3 bases and J shed 4 bases, with 12 bases lying between them. In DNA form, the CDR3 reads TGTGCCAGTAGTATTGGGCCCAAACTCTATGGCTACACCTTC. It translates to CASSIGPKLYGYTF.